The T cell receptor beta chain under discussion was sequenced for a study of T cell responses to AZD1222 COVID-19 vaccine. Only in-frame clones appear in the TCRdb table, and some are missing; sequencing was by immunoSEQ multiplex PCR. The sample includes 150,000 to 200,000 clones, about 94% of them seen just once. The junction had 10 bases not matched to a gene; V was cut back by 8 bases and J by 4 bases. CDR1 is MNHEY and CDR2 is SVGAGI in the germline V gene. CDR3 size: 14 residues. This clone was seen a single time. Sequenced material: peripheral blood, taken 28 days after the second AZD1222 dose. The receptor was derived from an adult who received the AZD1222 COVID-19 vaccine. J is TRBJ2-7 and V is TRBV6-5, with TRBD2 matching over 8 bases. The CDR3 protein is CASGESGGAYEQYF. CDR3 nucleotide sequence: TGTGCCAGCGGGGAAAGCGGGGGTGCTTACGAGCAGTACTTC.